These T cell receptor beta chains were read from a single sample in a study of beta chain features in type 1 diabetes. TCRdb's table, derived via immunoSEQ multiplex PCR, lists solely in-frame clones and lacks some. Of 100,000 to 150,000 clones in the sample, approximately 9% were seen once. The specimen sequenced was central memory CD4+ T cells from blood. These TCRs come from a man aged 25-45 years with type 1 diabetes. The CDR3 runs from the conserved cysteine through the conserved F or W. Fields, in order: D gene, V gene, J gene, clone size, CDR3 protein, CDR3 DNA. The D gene is left open where the match is weak. Some rows have no size entry. The others give once, few or many, or a class for an expanded clone.

-	TRBV2	TRBJ1-2	-	CASRMGGQRRGYTF	TGTGCCAGCAGGATGGGGGGGCAAAGACGAGGCTACACCTTC
TRBD2	TRBV7-6	TRBJ2-1	few	CASSQGLAEYNEQFF	TGTGCCAGCAGCCAGGGACTAGCGGAATACAATGAGCAGTTCTTC
-	TRBV6-1	TRBJ1-1	few	CATDLSGDTEAFF	TGTGCCACCGACCTGTCGGGGGACACTGAAGCTTTCTTT
-	TRBV11-2	TRBJ2-3	few	CASSPGYMGASTDTQYF	TGTGCCAGCAGCCCGGGGTACATGGGGGCTAGCACAGATACGCAGTATTTT
-	TRBV18	TRBJ2-5	few	CASSQNGGGETQYF	TGTGCCAGCTCCCAAAACGGGGGAGGAGAGACCCAGTACTTC
TRBD1	TRBV5-1	TRBJ1-6	-	CASRLTGADNSPLHF	TGCGCCAGCCGATTGACAGGGGCGGATAATTCACCCCTCCACTTT
-	TRBV28	TRBJ1-1	-	CASRPGQDTEAFF	TGTGCCAGCAGGCCGGGACAAGACACTGAAGCTTTCTTT
TRBD1	TRBV9	TRBJ1-4	few	CASSPGTGEKLFF	TGTGCCAGCAGCCCAGGGACAGGTGAAAAACTGTTTTTT
-	TRBV7-9	TRBJ2-3	many	CASSLGAISRTDTQYF	TGTGCCAGCAGCTTAGGGGCGATCTCACGAACAGATACGCAGTATTTT
TRBD1	TRBV7-6	TRBJ2-1	few	CASSLLQGTGGVEQFF	TGTGCCAGCAGCTTACTTCAGGGGACAGGGGGCGTTGAGCAGTTCTTC
TRBD2	TRBV6-5	TRBJ2-5	-	CASRERGEETQYF	TGTGCCAGCAGGGAGCGGGGGGAAGAGACCCAGTACTTC
-	TRBV19	TRBJ2-3	-	CASAKRRGPHTDTQYF	TGTGCCAGCGCCAAAAGGCGGGGACCTCACACAGATACGCAGTATTTT
-	TRBV18	TRBJ1-6	few	CASSPDSDVNSPLHF	TGTGCCAGCTCACCCGACAGCGATGTTAATTCACCCCTCCACTTT
-	TRBV7-2	TRBJ2-3	-	CASSLVGGSRTDTQYF	TGTGCCAGCAGCTTAGTGGGCGGGTCCCGCACAGATACGCAGTATTTT
TRBD2	TRBV28	TRBJ2-3	few	CASSPVAGSDTQYF	TGTGCCAGCAGTCCCGTAGCGGGGTCGGATACGCAGTATTTT
-	TRBV29-1	TRBJ2-7	few	CSVGETYEQYF	TGCAGCGTGGGAGAGACCTACGAGCAGTACTTC
-	TRBV6-6	TRBJ1-6	few	CASTEPEGSPLHF	TGTGCCAGCACCGAGCCCGAGGGCTCACCCCTCCACTTT
TRBD2	TRBV7-9	TRBJ2-1	few	CASSTTSGHYNEQFF	TGTGCCAGCAGCACGACTAGCGGTCACTACAATGAGCAGTTCTTC
TRBD2	TRBV7-2	TRBJ2-5	-	CASSSASGGVRTQYF	TGTGCCAGCAGCTCAGCTAGCGGGGGGGTACGGACCCAGTACTTC
TRBD1	TRBV2	TRBJ1-1	-	CASSGQGLGAFF	TGTGCCAGTTCGGGACAGGGGCTAGGAGCTTTCTTT
-	TRBV7-9	TRBJ2-3	-	CASSPTGDTQYF	TGTGCCAGCAGCCCTACTGGAGATACGCAGTATTTT
-	TRBV29-1	TRBJ2-5	few	CSVELLRADGREQYF	TGCAGCGTTGAATTACTTAGAGCCGACGGCCGGGAGCAGTACTTC
TRBD1	TRBV7-7	TRBJ2-5	-	CAVRTGGQETQYF	TGTGCTGTCAGGACAGGGGGCCAAGAGACCCAGTACTTC
TRBD1	TRBV9	TRBJ1-2	few	CASSVAQGAGYTF	TGTGCCAGCAGCGTAGCCCAGGGGGCTGGCTACACCTTC
-	TRBV2	TRBJ2-2	few	CASNSQGQNTGELFF	TGTGCCAGCAATTCCCAGGGGCAGAACACCGGGGAGCTGTTTTTT
-	TRBV11-2	TRBJ2-5	many	CASSLSGETQYF	TGTGCCAGCAGCTTAAGCGGGGAGACCCAGTACTTC
-	TRBV4-2	TRBJ2-7	-	CASSRRLNYEQYF	TGTGCCAGCAGCCGGAGACTGAACTACGAGCAGTACTTC
TRBD2	TRBV5-1	TRBJ2-5	few	CASSLWTSGGETQYF	TGCGCCAGCAGCTTGTGGACTAGCGGGGGGGAGACCCAGTACTTC
TRBD2	TRBV11-2	TRBJ2-1	-	CASSLTLVGLAGNNEQFF	TGTGCCAGCAGCTTAACCCTCGTGGGACTAGCGGGGAACAATGAGCAGTTCTTC
TRBD1	TRBV5-1	TRBJ2-1	few	CASSLNLGTGVSYEQFF	TGCGCCAGCAGCTTGAACTTGGGGACAGGGGTTTCCTATGAGCAGTTCTTC
-	TRBV4-2	TRBJ2-1	few	CASSQRAGTYNEQFF	TGTGCCAGCAGCCAACGGGCCGGGACCTACAATGAGCAGTTCTTC
-	TRBV7-2	TRBJ2-7	few	CASRKGGESYEQYF	TGTGCCAGCAGGAAGGGGGGGGAGAGCTACGAGCAGTACTTC
-	TRBV28	TRBJ1-3	-	CASRSPPGNSGNTIYF	TGTGCCAGCAGGTCCCCGCCGGGGAACTCTGGAAACACCATATATTTT
-	TRBV15	TRBJ1-1	many	CATSMPGSMNTEAFF	TGTGCCACCAGCATGCCGGGGAGCATGAACACTGAAGCTTTCTTT
TRBD2	TRBV7-2	TRBJ2-5	-	CASSPRLAGALAAQYF	TGTGCCAGCAGCCCGAGACTAGCGGGGGCCCTAGCGGCCCAGTACTTC
TRBD2	TRBV28	TRBJ2-3	-	CASSFRWRGVPDTQYF	TGTGCCAGCAGTTTCCGATGGCGGGGGGTACCAGATACGCAGTATTTT
TRBD2	TRBV9	TRBJ2-1	medium-sized	CASSVGAGAYNEQFF	TGTGCCAGCAGCGTAGGAGCGGGAGCCTACAATGAGCAGTTCTTC
-	TRBV19	TRBJ1-5	many	CASSMRSSGSGMRQPQHF	TGTGCCAGTAGTATGAGGAGTTCGGGGTCCGGTATGCGTCAGCCCCAGCATTTT
TRBD2	TRBV18	TRBJ2-1	few	CASSPLAGGNNEQFF	TGTGCCAGCTCACCACTCGCGGGGGGGAACAATGAGCAGTTCTTC
-	TRBV7-3	TRBJ2-2	few	CASSPGTTNTGELFF	TGTGCCAGCAGCCCCGGGACAACGAACACCGGGGAGCTGTTTTTT
-	TRBV7-2	TRBJ2-5	-	CASSLVTGQETQYF	TGTGCCAGCAGCTTGGTGACAGGACAAGAGACCCAGTACTTC
TRBD2	TRBV28	TRBJ2-1	-	CASSPTGRGTRNEQFF	TGTGCCAGCAGCCCCACGGGGCGGGGGACGAGGAATGAGCAGTTCTTC
-	TRBV5-1	TRBJ2-3	many	CASSFMGGSADTQYF	TGCGCCAGCAGCTTTATGGGGGGTTCGGCAGATACGCAGTATTTT
-	TRBV4-3	TRBJ2-1	-	CASSRGAYNEQFF	TGCGCCAGCAGCCGGGGGGCCTACAATGAGCAGTTCTTC
TRBD2	TRBV4-1	TRBJ2-1	-	CASSQVVSGGPREQFF	TGCGCCAGCAGCCAAGTGGTTAGCGGGGGGCCTAGGGAGCAGTTCTTC
TRBD2	TRBV28	TRBJ2-1	-	CASSSPSGVTYNEQFF	TGTGCCAGCAGCTCGCCTAGCGGCGTCACCTACAATGAGCAGTTCTTC
-	TRBV7-8	TRBJ2-1	-	CASSLGAPAGEQFF	TGTGCCAGCAGCTTGGGCGCCCCGGCTGGGGAGCAGTTCTTC
TRBD1	TRBV7-2	TRBJ1-6	-	CASSFSGGDSPLHF	TGTGCCAGCAGCTTCTCAGGGGGCGATTCACCCCTCCACTTT
-	TRBV7-2	TRBJ2-3	few	CASSFLTSDTQYF	TGTGCCAGCAGCTTCCTTACTTCAGATACGCAGTATTTT
-	TRBV15	TRBJ1-4	-	CATSRDRGRDEKLFF	TGTGCCACCAGCAGAGACAGGGGTCGGGATGAAAAACTGTTTTTT
TRBD1	TRBV9	TRBJ1-2	few	CASSPRWTGNYGYTF	TGTGCCAGCAGCCCCCGATGGACAGGGAACTATGGCTACACCTTC
TRBD1	TRBV2	TRBJ2-7	few	CASRSLQGDEQYF	TGTGCCAGCAGGTCGCTACAGGGGGACGAGCAGTACTTC
TRBD2	TRBV6-5	TRBJ2-3	-	CASSFLGGAGTDTQYF	TGTGCCAGCAGTTTTCTCGGGGGGGCCGGCACAGATACGCAGTATTTT
TRBD2	TRBV5-6	TRBJ2-5	-	CASSRGTSGTLQETQYF	TGTGCCAGCAGCAGGGGGACTAGCGGGACCTTACAAGAGACCCAGTACTTC
-	TRBV10-3	TRBJ1-2	-	CAISESYYGYTF	TGTGCCATCAGTGAGTCCTACTATGGCTACACCTTC
-	TRBV2	TRBJ2-1	few	CASRTRGYSYNEQFF	TGTGCCAGCAGGACCCGGGGTTACTCCTACAATGAGCAGTTCTTC